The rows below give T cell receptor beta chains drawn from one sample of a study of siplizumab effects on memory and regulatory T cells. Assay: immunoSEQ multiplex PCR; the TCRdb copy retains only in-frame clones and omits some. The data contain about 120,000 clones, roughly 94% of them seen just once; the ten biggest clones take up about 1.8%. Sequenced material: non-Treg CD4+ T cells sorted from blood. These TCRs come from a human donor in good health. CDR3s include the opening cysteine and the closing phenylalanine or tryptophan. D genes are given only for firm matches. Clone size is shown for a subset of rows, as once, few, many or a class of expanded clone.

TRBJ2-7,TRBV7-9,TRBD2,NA,CASSSTSGRPYEQYF,TGTGCCAGCAGCTCGACTAGCGGGAGGCCCTACGAGCAGTACTTC
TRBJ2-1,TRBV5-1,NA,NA,CASAPWASSYNEQFF,TGCGCCAGCGCCCCTTGGGCGAGCTCCTACAATGAGCAGTTCTTC
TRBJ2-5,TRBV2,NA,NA,CASMYQETQYF,TGTGCCAGCATGTATCAAGAGACCCAGTACTTC
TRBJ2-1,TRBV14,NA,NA,CASSQAATYNEQFF,TGTGCCAGCAGCCAAGCGGCTACCTACAATGAGCAGTTCTTC
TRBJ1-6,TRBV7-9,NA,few,CATNSGTDNSPLHF,TGTGCCACCAACTCCGGGACGGATAATTCACCCCTCCACTTT
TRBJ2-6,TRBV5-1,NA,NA,CASSLGAGTSGANVLTF,TGCGCCAGCAGCTTGGGGGCAGGGACCTCTGGGGCCAACGTCCTGACTTTC
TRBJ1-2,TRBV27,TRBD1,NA,CASSSPSRDRGEGYTF,TGTGCCAGCAGTTCCCCAAGTCGCGACAGGGGCGAAGGCTACACCTTC
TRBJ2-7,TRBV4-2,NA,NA,CASSLQMTGTRTYEQYF,TGTGCCAGCAGCCTTCAAATGACGGGGACCAGGACCTACGAGCAGTACTTC
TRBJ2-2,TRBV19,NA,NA,CASRASLHTGELFF,TGTGCCAGTAGGGCATCGCTCCACACCGGGGAGCTGTTTTTT
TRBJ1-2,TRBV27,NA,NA,CASSFSRGSYGYTF,TGTGCCAGCAGTTTTTCGAGGGGGAGCTATGGCTACACCTTC
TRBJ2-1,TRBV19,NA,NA,CASSIDRVRVVQGEQFF,TGTGCCAGTAGTATAGATCGAGTTCGGGTAGTTCAGGGTGAGCAGTTCTTC
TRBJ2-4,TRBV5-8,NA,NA,CASSLATARGNIQYF,TGTGCCAGCAGCTTGGCCACGGCCAGGGGCAACATTCAGTACTTC
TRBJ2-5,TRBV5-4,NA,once,CASSLGGPSSETQYF,TGTGCCAGCAGCTTAGGCGGGCCCAGTTCGGAGACCCAGTACTTC
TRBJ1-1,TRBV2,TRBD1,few,CASSGWTGNTEAFF,TGTGCCAGCAGCGGCTGGACAGGGAACACTGAAGCTTTCTTT
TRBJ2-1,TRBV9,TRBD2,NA,CASSPLAGGGPYNEQFF,TGTGCCAGCAGCCCCCTAGCGGGAGGAGGTCCCTACAATGAGCAGTTCTTC
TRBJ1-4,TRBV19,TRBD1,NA,CASMGTANEKLFF,TGTGCCAGTATGGGGACAGCTAATGAAAAACTGTTTTTT
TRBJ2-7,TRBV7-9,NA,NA,CASSLYREGQGEQYF,TGTGCCAGCAGCTTATACAGGGAAGGGCAGGGCGAGCAGTACTTC
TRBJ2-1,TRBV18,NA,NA,CASSPGFFSYNEQFF,TGTGCCAGCTCACCAGGATTCTTCTCCTACAATGAGCAGTTCTTC
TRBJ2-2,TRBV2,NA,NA,CASMEAGGELFF,TGTGCCAGCATGGAGGCGGGCGGGGAGCTGTTTTTT
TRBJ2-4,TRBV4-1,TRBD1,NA,CASSQAGTENIQYF,TGCGCCAGCAGCCAAGCCGGGACAGAAAACATTCAGTACTTC
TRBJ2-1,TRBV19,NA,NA,CATDDSPPSEQFF,TGTGCCACCGACGACTCCCCCCCGTCTGAGCAGTTCTTC
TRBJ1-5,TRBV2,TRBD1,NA,CASSTTGGYQPQHF,TGTGCCAGCAGCACTACAGGGGGTTATCAGCCCCAGCATTTT
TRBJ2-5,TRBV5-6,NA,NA,CASSLVRDGETQYF,TGTGCCAGCAGCTTGGTCAGGGACGGAGAGACCCAGTACTTC
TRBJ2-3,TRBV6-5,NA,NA,CASSSAGERRTDTQYF,TGTGCCAGCAGTTCCGCAGGGGAGCGGCGCACAGATACGCAGTATTTT
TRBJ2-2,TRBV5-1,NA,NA,CASSINTGELFF,TGCGCCAGCAGTATAAACACCGGGGAGCTGTTTTTT
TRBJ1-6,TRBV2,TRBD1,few,CASSVTGAPLHF,TGTGCCAGCAGCGTTACAGGGGCACCCCTCCACTTT
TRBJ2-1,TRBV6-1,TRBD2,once,CASSDRLAGVNNEQFF,TGTGCCAGCAGTGACCGACTAGCGGGAGTCAACAATGAGCAGTTCTTC
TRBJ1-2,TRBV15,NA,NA,CATSFDRNYGYTF,TGTGCCACCAGCTTCGACAGGAACTATGGCTACACCTTC
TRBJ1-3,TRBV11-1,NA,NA,CASSLVGSRANTIYF,TGTGCCAGCAGCTTAGTGGGGTCCAGGGCAAACACCATATATTTT
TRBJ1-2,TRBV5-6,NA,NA,CASGITLNYGYTF,TGTGCCAGCGGGATAACTCTTAACTATGGCTACACCTTC
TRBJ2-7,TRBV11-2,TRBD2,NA,CASSYPGTSGRKSEQYF,TGTGCCAGCAGCTATCCCGGGACTAGCGGGAGGAAGAGCGAGCAGTACTTC
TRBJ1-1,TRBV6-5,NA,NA,CASSYGGMNTEAFF,TGTGCCAGCAGTTACGGAGGCATGAACACTGAAGCTTTCTTT
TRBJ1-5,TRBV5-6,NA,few,CASRDSGLRDQPQHF,TGTGCCAGCCGAGACTCGGGGCTACGGGATCAGCCCCAGCATTTT
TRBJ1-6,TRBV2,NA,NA,CASSVIQTSLHF,TGTGCCAGCAGTGTAATACAGACTTCCCTCCACTTT